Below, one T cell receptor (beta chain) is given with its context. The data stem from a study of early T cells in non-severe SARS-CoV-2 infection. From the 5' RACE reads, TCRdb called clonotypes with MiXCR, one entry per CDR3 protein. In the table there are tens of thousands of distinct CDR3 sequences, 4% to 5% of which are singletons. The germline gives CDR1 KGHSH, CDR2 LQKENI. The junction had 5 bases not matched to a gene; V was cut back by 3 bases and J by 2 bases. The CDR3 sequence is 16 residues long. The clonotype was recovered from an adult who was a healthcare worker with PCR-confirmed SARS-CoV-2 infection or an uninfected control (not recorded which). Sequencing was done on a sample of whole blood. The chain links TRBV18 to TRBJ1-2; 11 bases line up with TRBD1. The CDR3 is CASSPRDRGNNYGYTF. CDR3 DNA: TGTGCCAGCTCACCCCGGGACAGGGGGAACAACTATGGCTACACCTTC.